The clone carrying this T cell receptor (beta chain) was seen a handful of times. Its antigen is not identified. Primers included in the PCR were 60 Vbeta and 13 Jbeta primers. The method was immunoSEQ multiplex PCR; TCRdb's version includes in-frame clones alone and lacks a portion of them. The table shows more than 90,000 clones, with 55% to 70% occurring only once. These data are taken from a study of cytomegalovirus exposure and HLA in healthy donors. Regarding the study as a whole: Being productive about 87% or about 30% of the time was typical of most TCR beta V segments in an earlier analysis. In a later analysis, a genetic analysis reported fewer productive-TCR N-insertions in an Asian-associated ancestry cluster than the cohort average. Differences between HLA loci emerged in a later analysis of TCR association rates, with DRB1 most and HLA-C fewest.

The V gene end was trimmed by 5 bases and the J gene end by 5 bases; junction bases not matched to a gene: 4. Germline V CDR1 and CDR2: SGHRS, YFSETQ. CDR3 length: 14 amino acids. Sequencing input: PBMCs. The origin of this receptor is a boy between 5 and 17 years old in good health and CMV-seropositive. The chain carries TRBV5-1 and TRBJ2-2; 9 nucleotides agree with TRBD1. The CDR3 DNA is TGCGCCAGCAGAAGGGACAGGGTAACCGGGGAGCTGTTTTTT. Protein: CASRRDRVTGELFF.